The text below deals with one T cell receptor beta chain. This entry is derived from a study of blood T cell repertoires in COVID-19. Germline V gene lookup returns CDR1 SGHDT and CDR2 YYEEEE. The V end was cut by 7 bases, the J end by 6 bases, with 19 bases between. The CDR3 spans 14 residues. Assay used: immunoSEQ multiplex PCR; TCRdb lists only in-frame clones, some missing. This table has about 97,000 clones, about 89% appearing once. The sequence was obtained from a human donor in a cohort sampled during active COVID-19. Material for sequencing was peripheral blood. This chain joins TRBV5-6 and TRBJ1-2; D is unclear. CDR3 residues: CASGQEEGWNGYTF. The CDR3 DNA reads TGTGCCAGCGGTCAAGAGGAGGGCTGGAATGGCTACACCTTC.